This paragraph covers one T cell receptor beta chain sequence. This clonotype was seen many times. Its antigen has not been determined. Per-nucleotide qualities are absent, and no much larger clonotype sits a single base away. The protocol used for the library was PCR. Sequencing took place on an Illumina HiSeq 2500. TCR libraries were prepared with molecular barcoding, using unique molecular identifiers to normalize TCRbeta repertoire quantification. The raw public data were reprocessed by TCRdb itself: fastp quality trimming at Q25, MiXCR clonotype calling, in-frame beta chains only. Rows are combined by CDR3 protein, so each entry shows the most common genes and DNA. The sample profile shows around 500,000 distinct CDR3 sequences; under 15% of them were found once. The biggest ten clones account for more than 5.5% of the sample. These data come from a study of T-cell reconstitution after alpha-beta-depleted transplantation in children (dated by TCRdb to the mid-2010s). Study-wide context: The study quantitatively tracked T-cell immune reconstitution after TCRalphabeta/CD19-depleted allogeneic hematopoietic cell transplantation in children using TCR repertoire profiling.

Measured from the cysteine to the phenylalanine, the CDR3 is 12 residues long. The CDR3 DNA has 36 bases and is translated from base 1. Trimming removed 8 bases from V and 5 bases from J, leaving 7 bases between the germline ends. This chain joins TRBV12-3 or TRBV12-4 to TRBJ2-6, with the identity of the D gene unclear. This sample comprised PBMCs from the stem cell graft donor, obtained from the stem cell graft. This receptor was identified in a human donor who donated a stem cell graft to a child with combined immunodeficiency. The sequence in DNA is TGTGCCAGCGTCCGTAGGGCCAACGTCCTGACTTTC. Its protein is CASVRRANVLTF.